This note documents a single T cell receptor (beta chain) sequence. Antigen: not known. In making TCR cDNA, 5'RACE template switching added a universal primer site and UMIs to it. TCRdb processed the 5' RACE reads anew with MiXCR; each CDR3 protein has one entry. The sample lists around 550,000 distinct CDR3 sequences, roughly 21% occurring once. This sample is drawn from a study of T cells after yellow fever vaccination. Whole-study results and caveats: The secondary response showed a weaker magnitude and a faster peak, day 5 versus 15. Abundant contaminating clonotypes from the bulk population could appear in FACS-sorted repertoires.

V lost 5 bases and J 8 bases, leaving 16 bases between the germline ends. Germline V gene data show CDR1 as KGHSH and CDR2 as LQKENI. There are 14 residues in the CDR3. The source of this sequence is a man aged 25-40 years who received the YFV17D yellow fever vaccine. The sample was PBMCs, taken 15 days after the yellow fever booster vaccination. The chain couples TRBV18 to TRBJ2-1; no definite D call. The DNA of the CDR3 is TGTGCCAGCTCAAATTCTTTGAGGAGTCATGAGCAGTTCTTC. Protein: CASSNSLRSHEQFF.